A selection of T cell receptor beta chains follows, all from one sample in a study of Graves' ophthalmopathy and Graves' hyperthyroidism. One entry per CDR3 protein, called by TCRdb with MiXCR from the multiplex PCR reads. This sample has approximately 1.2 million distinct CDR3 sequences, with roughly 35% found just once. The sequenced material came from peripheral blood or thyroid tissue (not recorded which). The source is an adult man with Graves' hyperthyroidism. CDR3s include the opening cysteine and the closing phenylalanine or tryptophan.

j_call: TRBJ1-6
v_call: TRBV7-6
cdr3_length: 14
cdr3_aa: CASSNDSPNSPLHF

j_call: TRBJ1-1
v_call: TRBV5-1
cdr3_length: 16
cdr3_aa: CASSTRDRGENTEAFF

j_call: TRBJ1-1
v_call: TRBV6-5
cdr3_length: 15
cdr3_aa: CASSKTGQRNTEAFF

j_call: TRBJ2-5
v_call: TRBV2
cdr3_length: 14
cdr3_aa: CASEVGGLQETQYF

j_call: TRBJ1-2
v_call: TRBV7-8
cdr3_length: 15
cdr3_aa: CASSTDLQGLGGYTF

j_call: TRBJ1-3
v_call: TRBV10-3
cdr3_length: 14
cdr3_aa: CAIKPGRDRNTIYF

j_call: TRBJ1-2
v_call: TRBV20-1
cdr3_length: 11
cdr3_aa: CSAGWGYGYTF

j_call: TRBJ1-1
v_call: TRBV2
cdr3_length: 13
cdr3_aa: CASRKTGNTEAFF

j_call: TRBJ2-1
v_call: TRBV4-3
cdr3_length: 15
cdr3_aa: CASSQDRGLLDEQFF

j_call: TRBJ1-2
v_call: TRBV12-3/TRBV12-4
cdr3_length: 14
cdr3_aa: CANSPLDRGAGYTF

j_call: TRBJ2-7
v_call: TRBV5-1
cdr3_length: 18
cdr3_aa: CASSLVLAGQLFNYEQYF

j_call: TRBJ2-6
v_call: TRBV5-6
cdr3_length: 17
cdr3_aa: CASSLGPLPPGANVLTF

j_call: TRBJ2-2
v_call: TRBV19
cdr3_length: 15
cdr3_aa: CASSLPPGGAGELFF

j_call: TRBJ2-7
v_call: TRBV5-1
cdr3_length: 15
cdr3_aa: CASSFSHDRAYEQYF

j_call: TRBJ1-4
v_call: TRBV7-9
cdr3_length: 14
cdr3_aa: CASSLDRSNEKLFF

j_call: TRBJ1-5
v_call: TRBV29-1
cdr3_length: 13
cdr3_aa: CSVSTGLDQPQHF

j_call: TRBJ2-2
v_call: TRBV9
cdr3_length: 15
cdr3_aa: CASSVWRGDTGELFF

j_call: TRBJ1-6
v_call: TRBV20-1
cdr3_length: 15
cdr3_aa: CSAGNRERANSPLHF

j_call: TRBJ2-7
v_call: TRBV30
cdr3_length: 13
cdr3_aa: CAWRPSGTYEQYF

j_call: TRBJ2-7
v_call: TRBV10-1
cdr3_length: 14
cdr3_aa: CASSDQGRAYEQYF

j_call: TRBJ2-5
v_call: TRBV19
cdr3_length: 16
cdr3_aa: CASSIRSSGTEKTQYF

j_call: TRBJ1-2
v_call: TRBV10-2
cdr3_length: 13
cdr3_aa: CASKGQGDYGYTF

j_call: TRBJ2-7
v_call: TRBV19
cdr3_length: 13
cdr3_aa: CASRKDRNYEQYF

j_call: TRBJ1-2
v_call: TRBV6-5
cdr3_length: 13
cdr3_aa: CASKRTGSEGYTF

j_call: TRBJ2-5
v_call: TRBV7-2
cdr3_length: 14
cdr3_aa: CASSLDRGRETQYF

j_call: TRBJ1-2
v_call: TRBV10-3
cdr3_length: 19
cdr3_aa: CAINAGLAGGTNTNYGYTF

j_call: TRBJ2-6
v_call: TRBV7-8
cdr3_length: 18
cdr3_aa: CASSLAGTGPSGANVLTF

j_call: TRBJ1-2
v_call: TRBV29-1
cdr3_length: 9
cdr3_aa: CSAGTGYTF

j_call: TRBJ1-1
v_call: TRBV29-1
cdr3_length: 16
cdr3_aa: CSVEGGTGTRDTEAFF

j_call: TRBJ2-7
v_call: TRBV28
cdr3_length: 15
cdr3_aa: CASIADRGTDYEQYF

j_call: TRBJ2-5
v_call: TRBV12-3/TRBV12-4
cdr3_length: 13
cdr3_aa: CASSPWREETQYF

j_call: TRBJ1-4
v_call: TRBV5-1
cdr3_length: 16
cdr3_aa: CASSLLQGPTNEKLFF

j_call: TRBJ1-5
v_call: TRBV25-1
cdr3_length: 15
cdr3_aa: CASSEDGGLNQPQHF

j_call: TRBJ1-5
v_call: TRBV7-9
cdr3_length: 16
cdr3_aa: CASSLTGTGSHQPQHF

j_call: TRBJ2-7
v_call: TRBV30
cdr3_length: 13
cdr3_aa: CAWNGLSSYEQYF

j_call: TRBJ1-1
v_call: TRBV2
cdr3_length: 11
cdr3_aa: CASSLFTEAFF

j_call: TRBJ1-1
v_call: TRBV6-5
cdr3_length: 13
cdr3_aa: CATRNAGGTEAFF

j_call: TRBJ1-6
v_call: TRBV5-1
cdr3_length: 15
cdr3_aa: CASSPELAENSPLHF